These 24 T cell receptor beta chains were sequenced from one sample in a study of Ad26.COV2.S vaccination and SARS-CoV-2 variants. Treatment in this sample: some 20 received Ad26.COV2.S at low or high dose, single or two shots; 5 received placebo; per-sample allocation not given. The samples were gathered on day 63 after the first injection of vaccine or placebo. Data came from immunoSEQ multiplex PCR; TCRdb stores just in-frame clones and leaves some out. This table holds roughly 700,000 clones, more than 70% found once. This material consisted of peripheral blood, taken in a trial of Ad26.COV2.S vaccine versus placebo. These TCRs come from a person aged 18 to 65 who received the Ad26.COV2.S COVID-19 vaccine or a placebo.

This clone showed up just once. The CDR3 loop reads CASSQDSGRTYEQYF. The CDR3 bases are TGTGCCAGCAGCCAAGATTCGGGCAGGACCTACGAGCAGTACTTC. V is TRBV4-2 and J is TRBJ2-7; no clear D. V shed 0 bases and J shed 2 bases, with 11 bases lying between them. The germline V gene has CDR1 LGHNA and CDR2 YNFKEQ. The CDR3 runs 15 residues.

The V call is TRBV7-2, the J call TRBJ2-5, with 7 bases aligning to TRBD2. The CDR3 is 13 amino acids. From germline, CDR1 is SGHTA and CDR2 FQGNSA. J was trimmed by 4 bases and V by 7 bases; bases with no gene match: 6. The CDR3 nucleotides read TGTGCCAGCACCCCGGGGAGGGGAGAGACCCAGTACTTC. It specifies CASTPGRGETQYF.

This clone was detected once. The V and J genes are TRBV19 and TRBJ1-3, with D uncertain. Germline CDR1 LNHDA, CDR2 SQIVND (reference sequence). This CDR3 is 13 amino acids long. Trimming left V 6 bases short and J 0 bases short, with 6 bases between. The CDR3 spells CASSSLSGNTIYF. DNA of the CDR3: TGTGCCAGTAGCAGCCTCTCTGGAAACACCATATATTTT.

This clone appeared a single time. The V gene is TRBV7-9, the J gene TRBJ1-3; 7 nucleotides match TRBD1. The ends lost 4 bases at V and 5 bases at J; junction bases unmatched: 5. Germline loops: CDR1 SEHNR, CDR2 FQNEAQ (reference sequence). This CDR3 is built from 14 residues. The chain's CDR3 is CASSSRQGRNTIYF. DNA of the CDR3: TGTGCCAGCAGCTCCAGACAGGGCCGAAACACCATATATTTT.

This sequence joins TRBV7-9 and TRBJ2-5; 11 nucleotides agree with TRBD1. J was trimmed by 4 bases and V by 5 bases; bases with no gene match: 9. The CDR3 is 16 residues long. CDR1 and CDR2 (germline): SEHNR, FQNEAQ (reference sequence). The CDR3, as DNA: TGTGCCAGCAGCCAGTCTGGGACAGGGGGTCGAGAGACCCAGTACTTC. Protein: CASSQSGTGGRETQYF.

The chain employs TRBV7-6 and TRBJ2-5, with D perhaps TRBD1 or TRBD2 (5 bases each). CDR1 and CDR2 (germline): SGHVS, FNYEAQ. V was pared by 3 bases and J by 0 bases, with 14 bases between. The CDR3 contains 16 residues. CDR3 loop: CASSLRGPSYQETQYF. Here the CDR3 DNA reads TGTGCCAGCAGCTTGAGGGGACCCTCGTACCAAGAGACCCAGTACTTC.

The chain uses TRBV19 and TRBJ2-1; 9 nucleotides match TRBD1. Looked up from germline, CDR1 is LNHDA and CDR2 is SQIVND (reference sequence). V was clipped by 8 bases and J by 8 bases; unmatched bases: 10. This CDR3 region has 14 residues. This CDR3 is CASAPGQGGDEQFF. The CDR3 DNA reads TGTGCCAGTGCCCCGGGACAGGGAGGGGATGAGCAGTTCTTC.

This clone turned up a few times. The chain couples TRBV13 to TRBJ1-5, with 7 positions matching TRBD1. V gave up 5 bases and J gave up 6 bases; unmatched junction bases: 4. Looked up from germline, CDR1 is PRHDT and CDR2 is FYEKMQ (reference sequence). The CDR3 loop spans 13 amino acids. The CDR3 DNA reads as TGTGCCAGCAGCCAGGGGGGGAGTCAGCCCCAGCATTTT. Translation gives CASSQGGSQPQHF.

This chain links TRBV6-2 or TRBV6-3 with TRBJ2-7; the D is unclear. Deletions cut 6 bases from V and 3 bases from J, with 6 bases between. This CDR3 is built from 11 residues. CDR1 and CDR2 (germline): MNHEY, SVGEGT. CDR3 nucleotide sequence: TGTGCCAGCAGCGGGTTCTACGAGCAGTACTTC. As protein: CASSGFYEQYF.

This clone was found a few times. CDR3 in amino acids: CASSQVGQEGYEQYF. DNA for the CDR3: TGTGCCAGCTCTCAAGTGGGACAGGAGGGATACGAGCAGTACTTC. V usage is TRBV18 and J usage is TRBJ2-7, with 8 bases matching TRBD1. The germline gives CDR1 KGHSH, CDR2 LQKENI. J was trimmed by 4 bases and V by 6 bases; bases with no gene match: 11. This CDR3 has 15 residues.

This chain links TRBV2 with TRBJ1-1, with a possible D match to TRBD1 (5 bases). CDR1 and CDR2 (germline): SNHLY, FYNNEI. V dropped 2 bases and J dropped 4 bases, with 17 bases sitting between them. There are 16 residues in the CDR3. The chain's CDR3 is CASSEKGLLFSTEAFF. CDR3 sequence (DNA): TGTGCCAGCAGTGAAAAGGGGTTGCTGTTCTCCACTGAAGCTTTCTTT.

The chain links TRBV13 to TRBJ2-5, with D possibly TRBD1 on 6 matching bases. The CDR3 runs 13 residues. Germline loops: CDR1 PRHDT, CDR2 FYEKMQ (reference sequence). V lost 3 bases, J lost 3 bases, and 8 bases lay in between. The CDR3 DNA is TGTGCCAGCAGCTTGACAGGAGAAGAGACCCAGTACTTC. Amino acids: CASSLTGEETQYF.

For the CDR3, the DNA is TGCAGCGTGCGTTTGGCCTTTTTTCCCTCCGGGACAGGGAATTTTTATGGCTACACCTTC. Translating gives CSVRLAFFPSGTGNFYGYTF. J is TRBJ1-2 and V is TRBV29-1; 9 bases line up with TRBD1. The CDR3 sequence is 20 residues long. V was pared by 6 bases and J by 5 bases, with 28 bases of the junction left unmatched. Germline lookup yields CDR1 SQVTM and CDR2 ANQGSEA.

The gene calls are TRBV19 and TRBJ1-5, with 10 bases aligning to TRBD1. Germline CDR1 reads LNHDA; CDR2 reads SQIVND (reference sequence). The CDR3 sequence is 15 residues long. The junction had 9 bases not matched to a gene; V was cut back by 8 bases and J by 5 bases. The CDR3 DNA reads TGTGCCAGTGGCCCGGGACAGGGGTCCTATCAGCCCCAGCATTTT. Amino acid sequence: CASGPGQGSYQPQHF.

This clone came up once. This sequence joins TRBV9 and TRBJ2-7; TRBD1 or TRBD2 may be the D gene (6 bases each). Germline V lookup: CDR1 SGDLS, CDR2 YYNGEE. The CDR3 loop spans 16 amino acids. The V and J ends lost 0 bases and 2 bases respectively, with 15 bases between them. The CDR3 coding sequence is TGTGCCAGCAGCGTAGGGCCGGGGGCCCCTCCCTACGAGCAGTACTTC. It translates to CASSVGPGAPPYEQYF.

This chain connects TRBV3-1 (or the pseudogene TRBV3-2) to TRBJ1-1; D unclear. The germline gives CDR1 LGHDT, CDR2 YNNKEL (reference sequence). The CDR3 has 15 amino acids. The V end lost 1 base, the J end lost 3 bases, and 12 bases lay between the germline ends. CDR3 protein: CASSQAGILDTEAFF. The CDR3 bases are TGTGCCAGCAGCCAAGCTGGCATCCTGGACACTGAAGCTTTCTTT.

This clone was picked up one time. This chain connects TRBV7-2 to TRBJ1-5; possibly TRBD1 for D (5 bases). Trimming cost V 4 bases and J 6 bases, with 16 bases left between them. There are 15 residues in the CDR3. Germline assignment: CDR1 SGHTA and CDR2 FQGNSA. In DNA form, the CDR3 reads TGTGCCAGCAGCTGGGGCGATGTAGGGGTTCAGCCCCAGCATTTT. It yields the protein CASSWGDVGVQPQHF. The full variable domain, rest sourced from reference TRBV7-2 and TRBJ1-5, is GAGVSQSPSNKVTEKGKDVELRCDPISGHTALYWYRQSLGQGLEFLIYFQGNSAPDKSGLPSDRFSAERTGGSVSTLTIQRTQQEDSAVYLCASSWGDVGVQPQHFGDGTRLSIL.

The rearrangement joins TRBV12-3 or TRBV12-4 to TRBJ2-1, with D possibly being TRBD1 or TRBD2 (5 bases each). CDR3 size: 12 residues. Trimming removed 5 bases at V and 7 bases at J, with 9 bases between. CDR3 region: CASSRGVNEQFF. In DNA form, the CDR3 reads TGTGCCAGCAGTCGAGGGGTAAATGAGCAGTTCTTC.

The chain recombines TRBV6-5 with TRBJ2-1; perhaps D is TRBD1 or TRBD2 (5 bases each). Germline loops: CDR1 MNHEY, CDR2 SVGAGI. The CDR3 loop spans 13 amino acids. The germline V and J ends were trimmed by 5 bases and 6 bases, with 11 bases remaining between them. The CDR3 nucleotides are TGTGCCAGCAGTCGGGACCGCAGCAATGAGCAGTTCTTC. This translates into CASSRDRSNEQFF.

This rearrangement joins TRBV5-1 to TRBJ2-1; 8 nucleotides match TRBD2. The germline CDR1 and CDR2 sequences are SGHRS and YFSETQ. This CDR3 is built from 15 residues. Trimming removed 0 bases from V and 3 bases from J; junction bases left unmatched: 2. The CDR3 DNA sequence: TGCGCCAGCAGCTTGGTGGCGGGAGGCTACAATGAGCAGTTCTTC. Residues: CASSLVAGGYNEQFF.

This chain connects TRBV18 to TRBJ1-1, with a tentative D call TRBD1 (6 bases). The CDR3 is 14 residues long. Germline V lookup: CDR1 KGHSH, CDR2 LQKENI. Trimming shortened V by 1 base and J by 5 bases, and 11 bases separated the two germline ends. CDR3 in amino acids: CASSPQGGGTEAFF. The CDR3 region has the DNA TGTGCCAGCTCACCACAGGGAGGGGGTACTGAAGCTTTCTTT.

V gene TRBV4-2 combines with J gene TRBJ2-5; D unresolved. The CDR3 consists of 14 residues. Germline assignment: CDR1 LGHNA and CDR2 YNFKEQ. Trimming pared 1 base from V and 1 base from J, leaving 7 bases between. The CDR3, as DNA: TGTGCCAGCAGCCAAGCCACATTCCAAGAGACCCAGTACTTC. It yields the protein CASSQATFQETQYF.

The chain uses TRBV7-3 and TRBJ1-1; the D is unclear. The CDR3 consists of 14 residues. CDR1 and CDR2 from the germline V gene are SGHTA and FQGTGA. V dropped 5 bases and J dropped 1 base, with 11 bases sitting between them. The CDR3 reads CASSLREGNTEAFF. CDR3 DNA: TGTGCCAGCAGCCTGAGGGAGGGGAACACTGAAGCTTTCTTT.

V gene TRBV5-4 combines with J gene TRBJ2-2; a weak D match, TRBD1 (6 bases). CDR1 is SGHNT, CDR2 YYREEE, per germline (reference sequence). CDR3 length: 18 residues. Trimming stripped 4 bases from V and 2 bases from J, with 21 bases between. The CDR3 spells CASSANLRGSGNTGELFF. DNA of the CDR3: TGTGCCAGCAGCGCCAACCTTAGGGGGAGTGGAAACACCGGGGAGCTGTTTTTT.